This T cell receptor (beta chain) appears in the sequencing data of a study of T cell repertoires in cytomegalovirus infection. Study details: Both a matching HLA type and CMV infection were indicated by public TCR beta signatures. General study points: Adding up the frequency of public TCR beta families identified people who carried CMV plus the relevant HLA. HLA-C-restricted TCR beta clonotypes specific for CMV led the ex vivo response.

This clonotype was counted ten times or more. Antigen: not known. Germline CDR1 is SGHVS and CDR2 is FNYEAQ. The CDR3 covers 14 residues. The ends lost 0 bases at V and 5 bases at J; junction bases unmatched: 4. TCRdb used MiXCR to reprocess the reads, holding one entry per CDR3 protein. This repertoire shows some 700,000 distinct CDR3 sequences, roughly a third found once; its top ten account for under 3.5%. V and J are TRBV7-6 and TRBJ2-7; 7 bases are a match to TRBD2. Material for sequencing was PBMCs. This sequence originates from a human donor in good health (CMV status not recorded). Some clones in this sample may be carry-over from other donors' samples. The DNA for the CDR3 is TGTGCCAGCAGCTTAGCCGGGACTACCAACGAGCAGTACTTC. Encoded protein: CASSLAGTTNEQYF. The complete variable domain, with remaining parts taken from reference TRBV7-6 and TRBJ2-7, reads GAGVSQSPRYKVTKRGQDVALRCDPISGHVSLYWYRQALGQGPEFLTYFNYEAQQDKSGLPNDRFSAERPEGSISTLTIQRTEQRDSAMYRCASSLAGTTNEQYFGPGTRLTVT.